The 29 T cell receptor beta chains below come from one sample, sequenced in a study of blood T cell repertoires in COVID-19. Sequenced by immunoSEQ multiplex PCR; TCRdb stores in-frame clones only, minus some. The repertoire includes about 25,000 clones, approximately 86% of them detected once, and about 1.8% sits in the top ten. The sample was peripheral blood. These receptor sequences come from a man older than 75 with active or convalescent COVID-19.

The CDR3 reads CASSLGGQETQYF. For the CDR3, the DNA is TGTGCCAGCAGCTTAGGAGGGCAAGAGACCCAGTACTTC. The chain combines TRBV7-9 with TRBJ2-5, with D maybe TRBD2 (5 bases). V shed 1 base and J shed 2 bases, with 5 bases lying between them. The CDR3 runs to 13 residues. Germline assignment: CDR1 SEHNR and CDR2 FQNEAQ (reference sequence).

The table lists this clone with a few counts. The V and J genes are TRBV5-1 and TRBJ1-4, with a weak D call TRBD1 (6 bases). The ends were cut back, 3 bases at V and 2 bases at J, with 14 bases in the middle. CDR1 and CDR2 (germline): SGHRS, YFSETQ. CDR3 length equals 16 residues. CDR3 in amino acids: CASSWQGTSTNEKLFF. CDR3 sequence (DNA): TGCGCCAGCAGCTGGCAGGGGACGTCGACTAATGAAAAACTGTTTTTT.

CDR3 DNA: TGTGCCAGCAGCCTACAGGGTGGACAGCCCCAGCATTTT. Amino acid sequence: CASSLQGGQPQHF. J is TRBJ1-5 and V is TRBV11-1, with a possible D match to TRBD1 (6 bases). The germline V gene encodes CDR1 SGHAT and CDR2 FQDESV (reference sequence). The CDR3 is 13 amino acids. V lost 5 bases and J 7 bases, leaving 12 bases between the germline ends.

The chain combines TRBV7-9 with TRBJ1-2, with D unresolved. Between the trimmed V and J ends, which lost 1 base and 6 bases, there was a span of 15 bases. Germline CDR1 is SEHNR and CDR2 is FQNEAQ (reference sequence). The CDR3 consists of 15 residues. The DNA of the CDR3 is TGTGCCAGCAGCTTAGGGAGGGTGGCTAGGAATGGCTACACCTTC. Amino acids: CASSLGRVARNGYTF.

V usage is TRBV7-2 and J usage is TRBJ2-1; tentative D call: TRBD1 (5 bases). The V end was cut by 1 base, the J end by 4 bases, with 11 bases between. The CDR3 spans 15 residues. Germline V gene data show CDR1 as SGHTA and CDR2 as FQGNSA. The CDR3 protein is CASSLVGAGYNEQFF. CDR3 nucleotides: TGTGCCAGCAGCTTAGTTGGGGCCGGTTACAATGAGCAGTTCTTC.

The chain combines TRBV5-1 with TRBJ2-3; D may be TRBD2 (5 bases). V gave up 3 bases and J gave up 5 bases, with 19 bases separating them. CDR1 and CDR2 (germline): SGHRS, YFSETQ. This CDR3 has 16 amino acids. For the CDR3, the DNA is TGCGCCAGCAGCTCTGGGAAGACTAACGCCATAGATACGCAGTATTTT. Protein: CASSSGKTNAIDTQYF.

The rearrangement links TRBV5-1 to TRBJ2-2; no reliable D call. V lost 1 base to trimming and J lost 6 bases, with 13 bases between them. The CDR3 totals 15 residues. The germline V gene has CDR1 SGHRS and CDR2 YFSETQ. CDR3 DNA sequence: TGCGCCAGCAGCTTGAATCTTGCGTCATCCGGGGAGCTGTTTTTT. It codes for CASSLNLASSGELFF.

The chain has TRBV9 and TRBJ2-1, with unresolved D. Germline V lookup: CDR1 SGDLS, CDR2 YYNGEE. V shed 3 bases and J shed 9 bases, with 7 bases lying between them. This CDR3 comprises 11 residues. The CDR3 reads CASSAQREQFF. The CDR3, as DNA: TGTGCCAGCAGCGCCCAGCGTGAGCAGTTCTTC.

V gene TRBV15 combines with J gene TRBJ2-1; the match to TRBD2 covers 10 bases. V gave up 2 bases and J gave up 8 bases; unmatched junction bases: 12. Per germline, CDR1 LNHNV and CDR2 YYDKDF (reference sequence). This CDR3 is built from 17 residues. CDR3 DNA sequence: TGTGCCACCAGCAGATCAGTCGCTAGCGGGAGTACGTATGAGCAGTTCTTC. It is translated as CATSRSVASGSTYEQFF.

The CDR3 coding sequence is TGTGCCAGCAGTTTCGGGGTTAATCAGCCCCAGCATTTT. Encoded protein: CASSFGVNQPQHF. The chain is built from TRBV12-3 or TRBV12-4 and TRBJ1-5; D unclear. The CDR3 sequence is 13 residues long. The V gene lost 3 bases and the J gene lost 4 bases, with 7 bases spanning the gap.

This chain connects TRBV9 to TRBJ1-6; 10 bases are a match to TRBD1. This CDR3 has 14 amino acids. The V gene end was trimmed by 2 bases and the J gene end by 7 bases; junction bases not matched to a gene: 0. Germline V CDR1 and CDR2: SGDLS, YYNGEE. The CDR3: CASSVGQGNSPLHF. As DNA, the CDR3 is TGTGCCAGCAGCGTGGGACAGGGGAATTCACCCCTCCACTTT.

This clone was picked up a small number of times. The gene calls are TRBV3-1 (or the pseudogene TRBV3-2) and TRBJ2-7; 7 bases are shared with TRBD2. The CDR3 is 15 amino acids. With V trimmed by 1 base and J by 3 bases, 6 bases remained unmatched. Germline CDR1 reads LGHDT; CDR2 reads YNNKEL (reference sequence). DNA of the CDR3: TGTGCCAGCAGCCAAGCGGCTAGCGGACTCTACGAGCAGTACTTC. Translated, it gives CASSQAASGLYEQYF.

V is TRBV28 and J is TRBJ1-2; D is perhaps TRBD1 (6 bases). CDR3 length: 15 amino acids. Trimming cost V 8 bases and J 3 bases, with 19 bases left between them. Germline loops: CDR1 MDHEN, CDR2 SYDVKM. The CDR3: CASSLDRRGYYGYTF. CDR3 bases: TGTGCCAGCTCATTGGACAGACGGGGATACTATGGCTACACCTTC.

The chain joins TRBV6-5 to TRBJ1-5, with D possibly matching TRBD1 (5 bases). The CDR3 is 13 residues long. Germline V lookup: CDR1 MNHEY, CDR2 SVGAGI. The V end lost 7 bases, the J end lost 4 bases, and 11 bases lay between the germline ends. The CDR3 nucleotides read TGTGCCAGCAAGGGGCAGGCTAATCAGCCCCAGCATTTT. Translation gives CASKGQANQPQHF.

The rearrangement joins TRBV6-1 to TRBJ2-5; weak D call: TRBD2 (5 bases). This CDR3 region has 17 residues. V lost 0 bases and J 4 bases, leaving 18 bases between the germline ends. Germline V gene sequence: CDR1 MNHNS, CDR2 SASEGT. The CDR3 sequence is CASSEARGRKFRETQYF. The CDR3 DNA follows: TGTGCCAGCAGTGAAGCGCGCGGGCGGAAGTTTCGAGAGACCCAGTACTTC.

This clone was counted a single time. The chain combines TRBV25-1 with TRBJ2-3; TRBD1 is a possible D gene (5 bases). The germline V gene has CDR1 MGHDK and CDR2 SYGVNS. The CDR3 runs to 14 residues. The germline V and J ends were trimmed by 1 base and 2 bases, with 7 bases remaining between them. The CDR3 sequence is CASSEWGTTDTQYF. The DNA for the CDR3 is TGTGCCAGCAGTGAATGGGGCACCACAGATACGCAGTATTTT.

V and J are TRBV29-1 and TRBJ1-6; 7 nucleotides agree with TRBD1. Germline lookup yields CDR1 SQVTM and CDR2 ANQGSEA. J was trimmed by 7 bases and V by 4 bases; bases with no gene match: 4. The CDR3 sequence is 13 residues long. CDR3 loop: CSVGRDSNSPLHF. CDR3 DNA sequence: TGCAGCGTTGGTCGGGACAGCAATTCACCCCTCCACTTT.

The genes are TRBV19 and TRBJ2-3; D may be TRBD2 (6 bases). The CDR3 has 19 residues. Looked up from germline, CDR1 is LNHDA and CDR2 is SQIVND (reference sequence). Deletions cut 0 bases from V and 0 bases from J, with 19 bases between. The CDR3 bases are TGTGCCAGTAGTATAGATCTGGCGGGAACGGGCACAAGCACAGATACGCAGTATTTT. It yields the protein CASSIDLAGTGTSTDTQYF. The variable domain in full, with the rest retrieved from reference TRBV19 and TRBJ2-3, is DGGITQSPKYLFRKEGQNVTLSCEQNLNHDAMYWYRQDPGQGLRLIYYSQIVNDFQKGDIAEGYSVSREKKESFPLTVTSAQKNPTAFYLCASSIDLAGTGTSTDTQYFGPGTRLTVL.

The gene calls are TRBV12-2 and TRBJ2-7; the table's D call of TRBD2 was not tested on the DNA. TRBV12-2 is marked as a pseudogene. The CDR3 length is 18 residues. The chain's CDR3 is CASRLDPSRESGSYEQYF. The CDR3 DNA follows: TGTGCAAGTCGCTTAGACCCATCGAGGGAATCAGGATCCTACGAGCAGTACTTC.

This chain uses TRBV19 with TRBJ1-1, with TRBD1 matching over 7 bases. The junction had 12 bases not matched to a gene; V was cut back by 8 bases and J by 0 bases. The germline V gene has CDR1 LNHDA and CDR2 SQIVND (reference sequence). This CDR3 is 16 amino acids long. Here the CDR3 reads CASQLQGQVMNTEAFF. The DNA of the CDR3 is TGTGCCAGTCAACTCCAAGGACAGGTGATGAACACTGAAGCTTTCTTT.

The rearrangement uses TRBV9 and TRBJ2-1; D is possibly TRBD1 (6 bases). This CDR3 contains 16 residues. The germline V gene has CDR1 SGDLS and CDR2 YYNGEE. Trimming took 3 bases from V and 3 from J, leaving 16 bases between them. The CDR3 nucleotides read TGTGCCAGCAGCGCAGTGGGGGCCGCCGTCTACAATGAGCAGTTCTTC. The encoded protein is CASSAVGAAVYNEQFF.

V usage is TRBV12-3 or TRBV12-4 and J usage is TRBJ1-4, with D unclear. With 5 bases removed from V and 4 bases from J, the gap between germline ends came to 8 bases. The CDR3 consists of 13 residues. CDR3 coding DNA: TGTGCCAGCAGTAACTCTGTTAATGAAAAACTGTTTTTT. Its protein is CASSNSVNEKLFF.

This sequence joins TRBV2 and TRBJ1-2, with 7 nucleotides matching TRBD1. Germline trimming cut 5 bases from V and 4 bases from J; bases unmatched to any gene: 7. Per germline, CDR1 SNHLY and CDR2 FYNNEI. This CDR3 region has 14 residues. This CDR3 is CASSRQGDAYGYTF. DNA for the CDR3: TGTGCCAGCAGTCGACAGGGAGACGCCTATGGCTACACCTTC.

The chain recombines TRBV24-1 with TRBJ1-4, with TRBD1 identical over 8 bases. Looked up from germline, CDR1 is KGHDR and CDR2 is SFDVKD. V lost 5 bases to trimming and J lost 4 bases; unmatched junction nucleotides: 5. The CDR3 extends over 15 amino acids. DNA for the CDR3: TGTGCCACCAGTGGCGGGACAGGCCTTAATGAAAAACTGTTTTTT. Translation gives CATSGGTGLNEKLFF.

This clone was seen a single time. In DNA form, the CDR3 reads TGTGCCAGCAGTTACAGACAGGCGATGGTCACTGAAGCTTTCTTT. Translating it yields CASSYRQAMVTEAFF. V gene TRBV6-5 combines with J gene TRBJ1-1; TRBD1 is a possible D gene (6 bases). Germline lookup yields CDR1 MNHEY and CDR2 SVGAGI. CDR3 length: 15 residues. Trimming removed 2 bases from V and 4 bases from J, with 14 bases in between.

The chain combines TRBV28 with TRBJ1-2; maybe TRBD1 (5 bases). Trimming stripped 8 bases from V and 13 bases from J, with 17 bases between. The length of the CDR3 is 11 residues. Germline V gives CDR1 MDHEN, CDR2 SYDVKM. The chain's CDR3 is CASGARRTGTF. The CDR3 DNA follows: TGTGCCAGCGGGGCTCGAAGGACCGGCACCTTC.

This chain joins TRBV10-3 and TRBJ2-7; 10 bases agree with TRBD2. Germline assignment: CDR1 ENHRY and CDR2 SYGVKD. V gave up 10 bases and J gave up 7 bases; unmatched junction bases: 10. The CDR3 totals 13 residues. The CDR3 nucleotides are TGTGCCACGCTTCTAGCGGGAGCAGGGGAGCAGTACTTC. Its translation: CATLLAGAGEQYF.

The genes are TRBV5-6 and TRBJ2-4; a weak D match, TRBD1 (8 bases). There are 14 residues in the CDR3. Germline V gene sequence: CDR1 SGHDT, CDR2 YYEEEE. Trimming took off 4 bases at V and 6 bases at J, with 14 bases between the two ends. As DNA, the CDR3 is TGTGCCAGCAGCAACAGGGGGGGAGGAAACATTCAGTACTTC. It yields the protein CASSNRGGGNIQYF. The whole variable domain, filled in from reference TRBV5-6 and TRBJ2-4, reads DAGVTQSPTHLIKTRGQQVTLRCSPKSGHDTVSWYQQALGQGPQFIFQYYEEEERQRGNFPDRFSGHQFPNYSSELNVNALLLGDSALYLCASSNRGGGNIQYFGAGTRLSVL.

The J gene is TRBJ2-7, the V gene TRBV3-1 (or the pseudogene TRBV3-2), with 10 bases fitting TRBD2. CDR3 length: 16 residues. The germline gives CDR1 LGHDT, CDR2 YNNKEL (reference sequence). V shed 6 bases, J shed 3 bases, and the junction held 11 bases outside the gene matches. The CDR3 loop reads CASSPSLSGGDYEQYF. The CDR3 coding sequence is TGTGCCAGCAGTCCCTCGCTGAGCGGGGGGGACTACGAGCAGTACTTC.